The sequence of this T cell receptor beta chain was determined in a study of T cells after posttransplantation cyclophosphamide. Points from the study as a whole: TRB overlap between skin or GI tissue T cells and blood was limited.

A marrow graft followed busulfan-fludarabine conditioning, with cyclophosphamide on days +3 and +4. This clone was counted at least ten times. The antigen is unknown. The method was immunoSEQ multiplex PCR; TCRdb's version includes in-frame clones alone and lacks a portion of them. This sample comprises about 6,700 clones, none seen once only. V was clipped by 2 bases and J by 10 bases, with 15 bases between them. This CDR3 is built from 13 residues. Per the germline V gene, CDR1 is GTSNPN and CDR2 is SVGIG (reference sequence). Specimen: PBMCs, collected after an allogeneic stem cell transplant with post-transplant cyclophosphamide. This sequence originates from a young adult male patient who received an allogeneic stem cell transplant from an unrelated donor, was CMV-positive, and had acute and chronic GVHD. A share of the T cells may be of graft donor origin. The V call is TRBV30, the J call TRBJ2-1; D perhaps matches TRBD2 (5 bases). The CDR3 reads CAWSPRLLGEQFF. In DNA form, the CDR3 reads TGTGCCTGGAGTCCCCGACTATTAGGAGAGCAGTTCTTC.